This T cell receptor beta chain stems from a study of vaccination and CD4 T cells after COVID-19. On this clonotype itself: Its specificity is unknown.

Germline CDR1 and CDR2: MDHEN and SYDVKM. Trimming removed 6 bases from V and 2 bases from J; junction bases left unmatched: 5. The CDR3 extends over 14 amino acids. Cultured CD4+ T-cell DNA underwent Oncomine TCR Beta short-read sequencing. In TCRdb, the PCR reads were re-called with MiXCR into one record per CDR3 protein. The top ten clones hold under 3.5% of a sample with around 30,000 distinct CDR3 sequences, under 40% of them seen once. Indicated time point: late sampling 161 to 241 days after vaccination in a few convalescent patients. This sample's treatment: roughly ten-day PBMC culture with coronavirus spike peptide pools or control peptides (ViraFEST assay). At days 3 and 7, half the medium was exchanged for fresh IL-2 medium.

The chain joins TRBV28 to TRBJ2-7; 9 bases map to TRBD1. The sequence derives from a human donor who had recovered from COVID-19. Sequenced here: CD4+ T cells from blood, cultured in vitro, sampled about 7 months after SARS-CoV-2 vaccination. This chain's CDR3 is CASRRTGDTYEQYF. The CDR3 coding sequence is TGTGCCAGCAGGCGGACAGGGGATACCTACGAGCAGTACTTC.